This is a list of T cell receptor beta chains from one sample in a study of cytomegalovirus exposure and HLA in healthy donors. The assay was immunoSEQ multiplex PCR, and TCRdb's table has in-frame clones only and misses some. The sample comprises around 300,000 clones, roughly nine tenths of which are singletons, and roughly 1.2% rests with the top ten. Sequencing input: PBMCs. Every receptor here comes from a woman in her thirties in good health and CMV-seropositive. Both conserved end residues are part of each CDR3. A D gene is named only where the DNA matches it firmly. Clone size is given for some rows only: seen once, a few or many times, or a class if the clone is expanded.

D gene: .
clone size: .
J gene: TRBJ2-3
V gene: TRBV28
CDR3 protein: CASSLLATTDTQYF
CDR3 DNA: TGTGCCAGCAGTTTACTAGCGACCACAGATACGCAGTATTTT

D gene: .
clone size: .
J gene: TRBJ1-2
V gene: TRBV30
CDR3 protein: CAWSVVGVYGYTF
CDR3 DNA: TGTGCCTGGAGTGTGGTAGGGGTCTATGGCTACACCTTC

D gene: .
clone size: once
J gene: TRBJ2-5
V gene: TRBV27
CDR3 protein: CASGPGRDLRETQYF
CDR3 DNA: TGTGCCAGCGGGCCCGGCCGGGACTTACGAGAGACCCAGTACTTC

D gene: TRBD1
clone size: .
J gene: TRBJ2-1
V gene: TRBV5-6
CDR3 protein: CASSPLTGGIDEQFF
CDR3 DNA: TGTGCCAGCAGCCCATTGACAGGGGGAATCGATGAGCAGTTCTTC

D gene: TRBD2
clone size: .
J gene: TRBJ2-1
V gene: TRBV27
CDR3 protein: CASSPGLAGAREQFF
CDR3 DNA: TGTGCCAGCAGTCCCGGACTAGCGGGAGCTAGGGAGCAGTTCTTC

D gene: TRBD2
clone size: once
J gene: TRBJ2-7
V gene: TRBV27
CDR3 protein: CASSPWGLAGPYEQYF
CDR3 DNA: TGTGCCAGCAGTCCGTGGGGACTAGCGGGACCCTACGAGCAGTACTTC

D gene: TRBD2
clone size: once
J gene: TRBJ2-7
V gene: TRBV7-2
CDR3 protein: CASSHFQAGDSYEQYF
CDR3 DNA: TGTGCCAGCAGCCACTTCCAGGCGGGGGACTCCTACGAGCAGTACTTC

D gene: .
clone size: .
J gene: TRBJ1-5
V gene: TRBV11-3
CDR3 protein: CASSLVQGRRQPQHF
CDR3 DNA: TGTGCCAGCAGCTTAGTACAGGGCCGTCGGCAGCCCCAGCATTTT

D gene: TRBD1
clone size: .
J gene: TRBJ2-3
V gene: TRBV7-3
CDR3 protein: CASSLIGDSQQDF
CDR3 DNA: TGTGCCAGCAGCTTAATCGGGGACAGCCAACAGGATTTT

D gene: .
clone size: .
J gene: TRBJ1-1
V gene: TRBV6-1
CDR3 protein: CASSERAGRVNTEAFF
CDR3 DNA: TGTGCCAGCAGTGAAAGGGCAGGGCGGGTGAACACTGAAGCTTTCTTT

D gene: TRBD1
clone size: .
J gene: TRBJ1-3
V gene: TRBV7-2
CDR3 protein: CASSSSRQGRSDTIYF
CDR3 DNA: TGTGCCAGCAGCAGCTCCAGACAGGGTCGTTCGGACACCATATATTTT

D gene: TRBD2
clone size: .
J gene: TRBJ2-7
V gene: TRBV2
CDR3 protein: CAIPRLTGTSGGNYAQYF
CDR3 DNA: TGTGCCATCCCACGCCTTACCGGGACTAGCGGGGGTAACTACGCGCAGTACTTC

D gene: TRBD1
clone size: .
J gene: TRBJ1-2
V gene: TRBV18
CDR3 protein: CASSLGTANYGYTF
CDR3 DNA: TGTGCCAGCTCATTGGGGACAGCCAACTATGGCTACACCTTC

D gene: .
clone size: .
J gene: TRBJ2-7
V gene: TRBV15
CDR3 protein: CATSPRGIIYEQYF
CDR3 DNA: TGTGCCACCAGCCCGAGGGGTATCATCTACGAGCAGTACTTC

D gene: .
clone size: .
J gene: TRBJ1-5
V gene: TRBV2
CDR3 protein: CASSEIKGDNQPQHF
CDR3 DNA: TGTGCCAGCAGTGAAATTAAGGGGGACAATCAGCCCCAGCATTTT

D gene: .
clone size: .
J gene: TRBJ1-5
V gene: TRBV27
CDR3 protein: CASSFGQLNQPQHF
CDR3 DNA: TGTGCCAGCAGTTTTGGACAGCTCAATCAGCCCCAGCATTTT

D gene: .
clone size: few
J gene: TRBJ2-5
V gene: TRBV30
CDR3 protein: CAWSVGGVRVGETQYF
CDR3 DNA: TGTGCCTGGAGTGTCGGGGGCGTGAGGGTAGGAGAGACCCAGTACTTC

D gene: .
clone size: .
J gene: TRBJ1-1
V gene: TRBV7-3
CDR3 protein: CASSFRQETREAFF
CDR3 DNA: TGTGCCAGCAGCTTCCGACAGGAGACTAGGGAAGCTTTCTTT

D gene: TRBD1
clone size: .
J gene: TRBJ2-3
V gene: TRBV9
CDR3 protein: CASSRRQGAVTDTQYF
CDR3 DNA: TGTGCCAGCAGCAGACGACAGGGGGCTGTCACAGATACGCAGTATTTT

D gene: TRBD2
clone size: .
J gene: TRBJ2-2
V gene: TRBV7-9
CDR3 protein: CASSRWTSGSIGELFF
CDR3 DNA: TGTGCCAGCAGCCGATGGACTAGCGGGAGCATCGGGGAGCTGTTTTTT

D gene: .
clone size: .
J gene: TRBJ1-2
V gene: TRBV5-1
CDR3 protein: CASSLATGFYGYTF
CDR3 DNA: TGCGCCAGCAGCTTGGCCACGGGGTTTTACGGCTACACCTTC

D gene: .
clone size: .
J gene: TRBJ1-2
V gene: TRBV28
CDR3 protein: CASSPGPLYGYTF
CDR3 DNA: TGTGCCAGCAGCCCGGGGCCCCTATATGGCTACACCTTC

D gene: .
clone size: .
J gene: TRBJ2-6
V gene: TRBV5-6
CDR3 protein: CASSLDRRLRGANVLTF
CDR3 DNA: TGTGCCAGCAGCTTAGACAGGCGGTTGCGTGGGGCCAACGTCCTGACTTTC

D gene: .
clone size: .
J gene: TRBJ1-4
V gene: TRBV5-6
CDR3 protein: CASSFGGNEKLFF
CDR3 DNA: TGTGCCAGCAGCTTTGGGGGGAATGAAAAACTGTTTTTT

D gene: .
clone size: .
J gene: TRBJ2-5
V gene: TRBV7-2
CDR3 protein: CASSLPIYSGRQETQYF
CDR3 DNA: TGTGCCAGCAGCTTACCGATTTATAGCGGACGGCAAGAGACCCAGTACTTC

D gene: .
clone size: .
J gene: TRBJ2-7
V gene: TRBV7-9
CDR3 protein: CASSLDKPGVGEQYF
CDR3 DNA: TGTGCCAGCAGCTTAGATAAGCCCGGGGTAGGCGAGCAGTACTTC

D gene: .
clone size: .
J gene: TRBJ2-7
V gene: TRBV25-1
CDR3 protein: CASSTHRAEPSYEQYF
CDR3 DNA: TGTGCCAGCAGTACCCATCGGGCAGAGCCGTCCTACGAGCAGTACTTC

D gene: .
clone size: .
J gene: TRBJ2-1
V gene: TRBV7-2
CDR3 protein: CASSPAAWAGNEQFF
CDR3 DNA: TGTGCCAGCAGCCCGGCCGCATGGGCGGGAAATGAGCAGTTCTTC

D gene: .
clone size: .
J gene: TRBJ2-7
V gene: TRBV28
CDR3 protein: CASGPLDYEQYF
CDR3 DNA: TGTGCCAGCGGACCTCTCGACTACGAGCAGTACTTC

D gene: TRBD2
clone size: once
J gene: TRBJ2-1
V gene: TRBV6-1
CDR3 protein: CASSEYSGRAYNEQFF
CDR3 DNA: TGTGCCAGCAGTGAATATAGCGGGAGGGCCTACAATGAGCAGTTCTTC

D gene: .
clone size: .
J gene: TRBJ2-7
V gene: TRBV18
CDR3 protein: CASSPGTVSYEQYF
CDR3 DNA: TGTGCCAGCTCACCTGGGACGGTCTCCTACGAGCAGTACTTC

D gene: TRBD2
clone size: .
J gene: TRBJ2-3
V gene: TRBV5-4
CDR3 protein: CASSSGTSVTDTQYF
CDR3 DNA: TGTGCCAGCAGTTCCGGGACTAGTGTAACAGATACGCAGTATTTT

D gene: .
clone size: .
J gene: TRBJ2-5
V gene: TRBV7-2
CDR3 protein: CASSLVQVRGETQYF
CDR3 DNA: TGTGCCAGCAGCTTAGTCCAGGTTAGGGGGGAGACCCAGTACTTC

D gene: .
clone size: .
J gene: TRBJ2-2
V gene: TRBV9
CDR3 protein: CASSVDGSPTGELFF
CDR3 DNA: TGTGCCAGCAGCGTAGATGGGAGTCCCACCGGGGAGCTGTTTTTT

D gene: .
clone size: few
J gene: TRBJ2-7
V gene: TRBV5-4
CDR3 protein: CASSLGGEQYF
CDR3 DNA: TGTGCCAGCAGCTTGGGGGGCGAGCAGTACTTC

D gene: TRBD1
clone size: .
J gene: TRBJ2-7
V gene: TRBV28
CDR3 protein: CASMGQIQYEQYF
CDR3 DNA: TGTGCCAGCATGGGACAGATACAATACGAGCAGTACTTC

D gene: .
clone size: .
J gene: TRBJ2-6
V gene: TRBV30
CDR3 protein: CAWSVRLSGANVLTF
CDR3 DNA: TGTGCCTGGAGTGTACGGCTTTCTGGGGCCAACGTCCTGACTTTC

D gene: TRBD1
clone size: .
J gene: TRBJ1-2
V gene: TRBV15
CDR3 protein: CATSRDWDRNYGYTF
CDR3 DNA: TGTGCCACCAGCAGAGATTGGGACAGGAACTATGGCTACACCTTC